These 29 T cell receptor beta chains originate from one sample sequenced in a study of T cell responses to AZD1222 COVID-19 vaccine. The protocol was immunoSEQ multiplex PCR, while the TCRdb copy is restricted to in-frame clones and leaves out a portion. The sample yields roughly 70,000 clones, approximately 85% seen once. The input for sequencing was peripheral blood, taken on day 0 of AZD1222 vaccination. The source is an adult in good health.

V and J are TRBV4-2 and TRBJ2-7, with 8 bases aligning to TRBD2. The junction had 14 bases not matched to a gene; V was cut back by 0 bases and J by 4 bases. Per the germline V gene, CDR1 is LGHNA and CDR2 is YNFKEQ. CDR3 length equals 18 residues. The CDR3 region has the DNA TGTGCCAGCAGCCAAGAAGTATCGCCAGCGGGGGCCTATTACGAGCAGTACTTC. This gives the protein CASSQEVSPAGAYYEQYF.

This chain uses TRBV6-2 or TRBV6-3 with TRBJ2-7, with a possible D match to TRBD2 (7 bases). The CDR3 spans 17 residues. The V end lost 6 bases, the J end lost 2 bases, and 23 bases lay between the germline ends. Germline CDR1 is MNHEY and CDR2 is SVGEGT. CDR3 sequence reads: CASSSRGEGKGTYEQYF. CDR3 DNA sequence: TGTGCCAGCAGCAGTAGGGGGGAGGGAAAGGGGACCTACGAGCAGTACTTC.

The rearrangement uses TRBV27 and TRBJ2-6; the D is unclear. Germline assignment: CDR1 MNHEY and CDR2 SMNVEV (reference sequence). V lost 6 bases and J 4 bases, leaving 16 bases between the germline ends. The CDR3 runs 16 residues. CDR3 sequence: CASSQAYVAGANVLTF. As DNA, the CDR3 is TGTGCCAGCAGCCAAGCTTATGTGGCGGGGGCCAACGTCCTGACTTTC.

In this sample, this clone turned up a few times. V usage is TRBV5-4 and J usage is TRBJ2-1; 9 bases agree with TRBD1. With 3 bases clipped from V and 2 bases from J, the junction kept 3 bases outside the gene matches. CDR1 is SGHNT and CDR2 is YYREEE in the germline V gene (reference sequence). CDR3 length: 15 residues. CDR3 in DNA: TGTGCCAGCAGCTCGGGACAGGGCCCCTACAATGAGCAGTTCTTC. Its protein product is CASSSGQGPYNEQFF.

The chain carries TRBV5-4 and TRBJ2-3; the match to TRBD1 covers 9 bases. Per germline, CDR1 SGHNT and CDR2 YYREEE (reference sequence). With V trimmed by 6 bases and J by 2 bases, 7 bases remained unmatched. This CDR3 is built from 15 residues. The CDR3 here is CASTLDRGVTDTQYF. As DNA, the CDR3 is TGTGCCAGCACCCTGGACAGGGGAGTCACAGATACGCAGTATTTT.

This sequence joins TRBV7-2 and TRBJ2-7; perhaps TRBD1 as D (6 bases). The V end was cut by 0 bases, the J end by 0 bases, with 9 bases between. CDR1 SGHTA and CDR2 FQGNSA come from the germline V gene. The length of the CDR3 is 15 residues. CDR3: CASSLAPDSSYEQYF. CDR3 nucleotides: TGTGCCAGCAGCTTAGCCCCGGACAGCTCCTACGAGCAGTACTTC. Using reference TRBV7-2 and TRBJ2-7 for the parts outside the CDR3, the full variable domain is GAGVSQSPSNKVTEKGKDVELRCDPISGHTALYWYRQSLGQGLEFLIYFQGNSAPDKSGLPSDRFSAERTGGSVSTLTIQRTQQEDSAVYLCASSLAPDSSYEQYFGPGTRLTVT.

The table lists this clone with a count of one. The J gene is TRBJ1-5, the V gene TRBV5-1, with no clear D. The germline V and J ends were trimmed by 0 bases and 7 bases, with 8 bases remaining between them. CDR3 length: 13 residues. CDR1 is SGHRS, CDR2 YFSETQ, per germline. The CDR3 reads CASSLVGRQPQHF. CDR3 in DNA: TGCGCCAGCAGCTTGGTGGGGAGGCAGCCCCAGCATTTT.

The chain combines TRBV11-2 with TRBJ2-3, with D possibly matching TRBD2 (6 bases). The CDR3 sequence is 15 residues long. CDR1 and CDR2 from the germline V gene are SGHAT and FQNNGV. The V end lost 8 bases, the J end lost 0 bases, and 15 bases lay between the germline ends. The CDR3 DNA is TGTGCCAGCCTCCAGTGGGGGACTAGCACAGATACGCAGTATTTT. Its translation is CASLQWGTSTDTQYF.

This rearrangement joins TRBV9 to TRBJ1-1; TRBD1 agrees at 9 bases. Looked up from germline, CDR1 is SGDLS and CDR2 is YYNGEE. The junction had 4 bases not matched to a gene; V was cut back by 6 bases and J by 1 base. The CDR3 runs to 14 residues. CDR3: CASNPGQGNTEAFF. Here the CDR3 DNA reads TGTGCCAGCAACCCGGGACAGGGGAACACTGAAGCTTTCTTT.

CDR3 in DNA: TGTGCCAGCAGCTTCGGGACGGAGTACAATGAGCAGTTCTTC. As protein: CASSFGTEYNEQFF. This sequence joins TRBV7-2 and TRBJ2-1; D possibly matches TRBD1 or TRBD2 (5 bases each). This CDR3 region has 14 residues. The germline V and J ends were trimmed by 3 bases and 4 bases, with 10 bases remaining between them. The germline V gene has CDR1 SGHTA and CDR2 FQGNSA.

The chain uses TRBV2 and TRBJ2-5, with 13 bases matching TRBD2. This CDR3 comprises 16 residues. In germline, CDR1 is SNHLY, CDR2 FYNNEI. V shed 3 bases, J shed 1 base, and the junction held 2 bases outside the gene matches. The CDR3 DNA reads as TGTGCCAGCAGTGATGGACTAGCGGGGGCCCAAGAGACCCAGTACTTC. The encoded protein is CASSDGLAGAQETQYF.

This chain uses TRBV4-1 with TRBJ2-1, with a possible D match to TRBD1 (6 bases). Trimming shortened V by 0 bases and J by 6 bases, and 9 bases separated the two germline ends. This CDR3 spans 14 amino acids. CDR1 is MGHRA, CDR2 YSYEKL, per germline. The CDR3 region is CASSQERRGNEQFF. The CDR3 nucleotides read TGCGCCAGCAGCCAAGAACGCAGGGGCAATGAGCAGTTCTTC.

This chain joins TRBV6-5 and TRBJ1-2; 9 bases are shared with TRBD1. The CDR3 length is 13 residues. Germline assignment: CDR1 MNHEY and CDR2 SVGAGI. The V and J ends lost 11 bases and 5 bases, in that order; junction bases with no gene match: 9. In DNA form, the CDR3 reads TGTGCCTGCGCCGGGGACAGGGATTATGGCTACACCTTC. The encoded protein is CACAGDRDYGYTF.

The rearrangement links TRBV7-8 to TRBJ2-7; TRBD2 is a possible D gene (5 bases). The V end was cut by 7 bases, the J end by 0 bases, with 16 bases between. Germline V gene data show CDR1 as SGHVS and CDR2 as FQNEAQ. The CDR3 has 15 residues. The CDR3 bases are TGTGCCAGCAAACCCGACCGGGGTCCCTCCTACGAGCAGTACTTC. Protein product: CASKPDRGPSYEQYF.

The CDR3 DNA is TGTGCCACCAGGGTGGGGTTTTGGGCCCACTACGAGCAGTACTTC. Translated: CATRVGFWAHYEQYF. This chain connects TRBV24-1 to TRBJ2-7, with D unresolved. The V end lost 7 bases, the J end lost 3 bases, and 18 bases lay between the germline ends. Looked up from germline, CDR1 is KGHDR and CDR2 is SFDVKD. CDR3 length: 15 amino acids.

CDR3 nucleotide sequence: TGTGCCAGCAGTTCGATCTACAGGGGGCCTGAAGCTTTCTTT. Residues: CASSSIYRGPEAFF. The rearrangement uses TRBV28 and TRBJ1-1; 9 bases align to TRBD1. Per germline, CDR1 MDHEN and CDR2 SYDVKM. The CDR3 loop spans 14 amino acids. With 4 bases clipped from V and 6 bases from J, the junction kept 6 bases outside the gene matches.

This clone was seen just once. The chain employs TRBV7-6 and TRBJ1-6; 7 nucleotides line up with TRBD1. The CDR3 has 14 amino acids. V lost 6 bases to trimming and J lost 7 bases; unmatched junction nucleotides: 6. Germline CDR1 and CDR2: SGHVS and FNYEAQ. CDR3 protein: CASSFDRANSPLHF. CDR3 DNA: TGTGCCAGCAGTTTCGACAGGGCAAATTCACCCCTCCACTTT.

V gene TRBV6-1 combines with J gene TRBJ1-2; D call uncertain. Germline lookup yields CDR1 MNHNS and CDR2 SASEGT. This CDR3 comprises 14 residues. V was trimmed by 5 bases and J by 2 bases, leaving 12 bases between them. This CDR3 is CASSPSTGNYGYTF. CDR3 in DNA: TGTGCCAGCAGTCCCTCGACGGGGAACTATGGCTACACCTTC.

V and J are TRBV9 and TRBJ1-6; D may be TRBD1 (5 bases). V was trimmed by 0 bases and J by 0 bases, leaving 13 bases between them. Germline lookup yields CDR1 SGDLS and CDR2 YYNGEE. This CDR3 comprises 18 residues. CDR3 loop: CASSVDGGVSSYNSPLHF. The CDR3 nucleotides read TGTGCCAGCAGCGTAGATGGGGGAGTGAGCTCCTATAATTCACCCCTCCACTTT.

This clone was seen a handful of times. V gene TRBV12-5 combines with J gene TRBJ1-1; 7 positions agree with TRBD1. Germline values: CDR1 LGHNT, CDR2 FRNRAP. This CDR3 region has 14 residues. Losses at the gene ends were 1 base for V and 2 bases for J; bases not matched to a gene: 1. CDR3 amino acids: CASGLGTGNTEAFF. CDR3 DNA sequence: TGTGCTAGTGGTTTGGGGACAGGAAACACTGAAGCTTTCTTT.

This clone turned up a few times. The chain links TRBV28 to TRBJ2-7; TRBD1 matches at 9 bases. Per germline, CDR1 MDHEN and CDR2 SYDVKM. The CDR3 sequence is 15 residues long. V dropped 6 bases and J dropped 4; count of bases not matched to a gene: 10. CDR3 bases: TGTGCCAGCAGACTCGCCGGGACAGGGTTTTACGAGCAGTACTTC. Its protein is CASRLAGTGFYEQYF. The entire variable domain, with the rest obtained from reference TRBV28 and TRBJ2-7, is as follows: DVKVTQSSRYLVKRTGEKVFLECVQDMDHENMFWYRQDPGLGLRLIYFSYDVKMKEKGDIPEGYSVSREKKERFSLILESASTNQTSMYLCASRLAGTGFYEQYFGPGTRLTVT.

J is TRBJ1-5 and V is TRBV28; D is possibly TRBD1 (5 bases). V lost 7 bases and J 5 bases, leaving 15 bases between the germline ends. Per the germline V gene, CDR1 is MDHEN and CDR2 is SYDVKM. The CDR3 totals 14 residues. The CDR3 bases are TGTGCCAGCACCCCGTCAGGGTACGATCAGCCCCAGCATTTT. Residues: CASTPSGYDQPQHF. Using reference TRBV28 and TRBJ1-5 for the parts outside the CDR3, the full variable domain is DVKVTQSSRYLVKRTGEKVFLECVQDMDHENMFWYRQDPGLGLRLIYFSYDVKMKEKGDIPEGYSVSREKKERFSLILESASTNQTSMYLCASTPSGYDQPQHFGDGTRLSIL.

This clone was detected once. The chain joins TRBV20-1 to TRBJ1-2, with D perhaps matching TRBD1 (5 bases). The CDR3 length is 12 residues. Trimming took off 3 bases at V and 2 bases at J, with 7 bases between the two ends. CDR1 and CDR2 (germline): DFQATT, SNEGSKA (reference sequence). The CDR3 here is CSASTGNYGYTF. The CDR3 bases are TGCAGTGCTAGTACAGGAAACTATGGCTACACCTTC.

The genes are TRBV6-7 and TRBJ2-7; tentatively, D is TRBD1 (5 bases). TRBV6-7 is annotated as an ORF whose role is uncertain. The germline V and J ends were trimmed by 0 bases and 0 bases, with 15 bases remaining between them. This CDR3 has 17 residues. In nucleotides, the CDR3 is TGTGCCAGCAGTTACTCGAAGGGGCGCAGAAGCTCCTACGAGCAGTACTTC. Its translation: CASSYSKGRRSSYEQYF.

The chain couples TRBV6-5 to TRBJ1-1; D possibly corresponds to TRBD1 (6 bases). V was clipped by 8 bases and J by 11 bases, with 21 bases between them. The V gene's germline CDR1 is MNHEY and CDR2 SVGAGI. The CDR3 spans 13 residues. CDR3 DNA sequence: TGTGCCAGCTTGGCAGGGGTAGGGGTTGCGGCTTTCTTT. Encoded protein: CASLAGVGVAAFF.

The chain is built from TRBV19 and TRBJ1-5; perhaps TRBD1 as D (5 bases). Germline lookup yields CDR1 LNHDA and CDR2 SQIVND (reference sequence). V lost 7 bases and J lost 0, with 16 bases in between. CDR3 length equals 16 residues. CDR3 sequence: CASKGRVMNSNQPQHF. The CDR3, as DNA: TGTGCCAGTAAGGGCAGGGTAATGAATAGCAATCAGCCCCAGCATTTT. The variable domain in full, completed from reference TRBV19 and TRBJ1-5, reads DGGITQSPKYLFRKEGQNVTLSCEQNLNHDAMYWYRQDPGQGLRLIYYSQIVNDFQKGDIAEGYSVSREKKESFPLTVTSAQKNPTAFYLCASKGRVMNSNQPQHFGDGTRLSIL.

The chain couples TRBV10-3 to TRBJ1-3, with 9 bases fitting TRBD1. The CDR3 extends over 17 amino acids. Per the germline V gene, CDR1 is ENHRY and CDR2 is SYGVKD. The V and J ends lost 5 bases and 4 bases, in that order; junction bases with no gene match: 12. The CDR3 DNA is TGTGCCATCAGTCCGGGACAGGGAGCTGTGGGCGGAAACACCATATATTTT. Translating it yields CAISPGQGAVGGNTIYF.

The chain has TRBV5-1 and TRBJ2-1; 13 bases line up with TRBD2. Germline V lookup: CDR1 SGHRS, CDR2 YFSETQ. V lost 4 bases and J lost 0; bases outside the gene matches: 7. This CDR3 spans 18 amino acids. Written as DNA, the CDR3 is TGCGCCAGCAGCCCGGGACTAGCGGGGATTCTCTCCTACAATGAGCAGTTCTTC. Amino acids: CASSPGLAGILSYNEQFF. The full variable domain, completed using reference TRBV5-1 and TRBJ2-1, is KAGVTQTPRYLIKTRGQQVTLSCSPISGHRSVSWYQQTPGQGLQFLFEYFSETQRNKGNFPGRFSGRQFSNSRSEMNVSTLELGDSALYLCASSPGLAGILSYNEQFFGPGTRLTVL.

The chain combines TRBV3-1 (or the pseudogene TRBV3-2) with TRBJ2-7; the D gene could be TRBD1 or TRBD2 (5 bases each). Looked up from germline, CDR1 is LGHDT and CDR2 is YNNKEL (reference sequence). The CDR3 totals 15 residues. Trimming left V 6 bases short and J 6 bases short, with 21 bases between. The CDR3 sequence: CASSQRVGAGFEQYF. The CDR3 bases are TGTGCCAGCAGTCAAAGAGTTGGGGCGGGCTTCGAGCAGTACTTC.